The present TCR beta chain was sequenced within a study of blood T cell repertoires in COVID-19. Study context: COVID-19 samples collected from the United States, Italy and Spain covered acute and convalescent phases.

The CDR3 length is 15 residues. CDR1 and CDR2 (germline): SGHTA, FQGNSA. The V and J ends lost 7 bases and 7 bases, in that order; junction bases with no gene match: 12. The table came from immunoSEQ multiplex PCR; TCRdb's copy has only in-frame clones and leaves some out. The sample has about 23,000 clones, over 75% seen once. The specimen was peripheral blood. This chain uses TRBV7-2 with TRBJ2-2, with TRBD2 matching 7 bases. This sequence originates from a woman over 75 with acute or convalescent COVID-19. The CDR3 region is CASTTRAGRVGELFF. The CDR3 coding sequence is TGTGCCAGCACCACTCGGGCAGGGAGGGTCGGGGAGCTGTTTTTT.